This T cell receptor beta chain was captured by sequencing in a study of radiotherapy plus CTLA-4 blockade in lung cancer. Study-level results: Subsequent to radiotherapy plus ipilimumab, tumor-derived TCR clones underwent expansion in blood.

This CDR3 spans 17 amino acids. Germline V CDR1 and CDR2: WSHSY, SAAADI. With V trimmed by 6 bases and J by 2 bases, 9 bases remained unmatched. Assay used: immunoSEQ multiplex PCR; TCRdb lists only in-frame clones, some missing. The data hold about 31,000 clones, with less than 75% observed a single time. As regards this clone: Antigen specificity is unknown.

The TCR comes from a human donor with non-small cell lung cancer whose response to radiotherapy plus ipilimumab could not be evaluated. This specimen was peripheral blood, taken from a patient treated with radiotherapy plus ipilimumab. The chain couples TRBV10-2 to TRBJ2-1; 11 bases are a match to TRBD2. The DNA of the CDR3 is TGCGCCAGCAGAGGTACTAGCGGGAGTAGCACCTACAATGAGCAGTTCTTC. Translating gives CASRGTSGSSTYNEQFF.